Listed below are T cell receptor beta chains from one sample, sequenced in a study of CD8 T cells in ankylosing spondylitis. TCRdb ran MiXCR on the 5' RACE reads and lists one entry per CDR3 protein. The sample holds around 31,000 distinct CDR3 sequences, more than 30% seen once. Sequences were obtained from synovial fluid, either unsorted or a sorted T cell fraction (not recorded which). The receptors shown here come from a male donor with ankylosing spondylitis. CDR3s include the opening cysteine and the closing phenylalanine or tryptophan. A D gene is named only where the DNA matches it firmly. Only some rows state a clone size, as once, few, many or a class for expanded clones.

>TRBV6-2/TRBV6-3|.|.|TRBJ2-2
CASSYSRNTGELFF
TGTGCCAGCAGTTATTCCCGGAACACCGGGGAGCTGTTTTTT
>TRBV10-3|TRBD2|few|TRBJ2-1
CAIRTTSAPSNEQFF
TGTGCCATCAGGACCACTAGCGCCCCCTCCAATGAGCAGTTCTTC
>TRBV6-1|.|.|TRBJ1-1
CAGAVGGMNTEAFF
TGTGCCGGCGCCGTAGGGGGGATGAACACTGAAGCTTTCTTT
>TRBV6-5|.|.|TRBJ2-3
CASSYSVGDGTDTQYF
TGTGCCAGCAGTTACTCTGTCGGGGACGGCACAGATACGCAGTATTTT
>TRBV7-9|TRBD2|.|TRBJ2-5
CASSFGLAGKETQYF
TGTGCCAGCAGTTTCGGACTAGCGGGTAAAGAGACCCAGTACTTC
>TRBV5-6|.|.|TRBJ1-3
CPSSGRTGGNTIYF
TGCCCCAGCAGCGGACGGACCGGCGGAAACACCATATATTTT
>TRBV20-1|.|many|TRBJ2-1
CSASPREQFF
TGCAGTGCTTCCCCCCGCGAGCAGTTCTTC
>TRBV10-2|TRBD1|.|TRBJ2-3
CASVDRDNTDTQYF
TGCGCCAGCGTTGACAGGGATAACACAGATACGCAGTATTTT
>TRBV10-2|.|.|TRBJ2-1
CASSDSRLNEQFF
TGCGCCAGCAGTGACTCCCGTTTGAATGAGCAGTTCTTC
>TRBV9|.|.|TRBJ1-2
CASSVGSRQPNYGYTF
TGTGCCAGCAGCGTAGGGTCGCGGCAGCCCAACTATGGCTACACCTTC
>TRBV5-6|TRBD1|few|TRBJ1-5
CASSYRGRGHSNQPQHF
TGTGCCAGCAGCTACAGGGGGCGCGGGCATAGCAATCAGCCCCAGCATTTT
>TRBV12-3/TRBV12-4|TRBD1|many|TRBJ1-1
CASSPYWTGMVVNTEAFF
TGTGCCAGCAGTCCCTATTGGACAGGGATGGTCGTGAACACTGAAGCTTTCTTT
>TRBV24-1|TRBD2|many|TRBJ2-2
CATRSGRGTGELFF
TGTGCCACCAGGTCCGGGAGGGGCACCGGGGAGCTGTTTTTT
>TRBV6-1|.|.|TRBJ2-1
CASSEAMKTSNEQFF
TGTGCCAGCAGTGAAGCAATGAAAACTAGCAATGAGCAGTTCTTC
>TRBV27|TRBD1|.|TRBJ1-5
CASSHRGPYSNQPQHF
TGTGCCAGCAGTCACAGGGGGCCTTATAGCAATCAGCCCCAGCATTTT
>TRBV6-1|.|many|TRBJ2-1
CASSEDRSSYNEQFF
TGTGCCAGCAGTGAAGACAGGAGCTCCTACAATGAGCAGTTCTTC
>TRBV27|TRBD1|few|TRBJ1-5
CASSLDRAQPQHF
TGTGCCAGCAGTTTAGACAGGGCCCAGCCCCAGCATTTT
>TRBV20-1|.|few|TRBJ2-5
CSVRWDETQYF
TGCAGTGTGAGGTGGGATGAGACCCAGTACTTC
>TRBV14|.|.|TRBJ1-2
CASSQVSSSLYGYTF
TGTGCCAGCAGCCAAGTCTCTTCATCTCTCTATGGCTACACCTTC
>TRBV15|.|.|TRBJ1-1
CATSRDVGAEAFF
TGTGCCACCAGCAGAGATGTGGGAGCTGAAGCTTTCTTT
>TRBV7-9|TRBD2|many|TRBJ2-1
CASSISGRVDEQFF
TGTGCCAGCAGCATTAGCGGGAGGGTGGATGAGCAGTTCTTC
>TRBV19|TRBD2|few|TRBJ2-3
CASSTYSGRSDTQYF
TGTGCCAGTAGTACTTATAGCGGGAGATCGGATACGCAGTATTTT
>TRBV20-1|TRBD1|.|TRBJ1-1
CSARTDREVTEAFF
TGCAGTGCTAGAACGGACAGGGAGGTAACTGAAGCTTTCTTT
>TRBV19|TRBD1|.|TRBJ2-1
CASSIGTGKYNEQFF
TGTGCCAGTAGTATTGGGACAGGCAAGTACAATGAGCAGTTCTTC
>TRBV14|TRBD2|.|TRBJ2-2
CASFGTSGRAGTGELFF
TGTGCCAGCTTCGGGACTAGCGGGAGGGCCGGCACCGGGGAGCTGTTTTTT
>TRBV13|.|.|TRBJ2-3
CASSLKQATDTQYF
TGTGCCAGCAGCTTGAAACAGGCCACAGATACGCAGTATTTT